This T cell receptor beta chain originates from a study of beta chain features in type 1 diabetes. Study outcomes and limitations: Shortening of TCRB CDR3s, moderate but significant, appeared in all four CD4+ subsets of Type 1 diabetes patients.

Donors underwent one heparinised blood draw, 95 to 150 mL on average. To note about this clone: The antigen remains unidentified.

Every isolated RNA sample was fully reverse transcribed, so sequencing captured expressed TCRB transcripts. Data came from immunoSEQ multiplex PCR; TCRdb stores just in-frame clones and leaves some out. This repertoire shows more than 300,000 clones, over 10% found once; its top ten account for 0.0095% to 0.013%. The CDR3 runs to 15 residues. Trimming cost V 9 bases and J 0 bases; bases outside gene matches: 8. CDR1 LNHDA and CDR2 SQIVND come from the germline V gene (reference sequence). The sequenced sample was naive CD4+ T cells from blood. The chain employs TRBV19 and TRBJ1-2; TRBD1 matches 9 bases. The source of this sequence is a woman aged 18 to 35 with type 1 diabetes. The DNA of the CDR3 is TGTGCCAGCCGGGACAGGGCGGACTCTAACTATGGCTACACCTTC. Protein sequence: CASRDRADSNYGYTF.